The 14 T cell receptor beta chains reported below all come from one sample, sequenced in a study of blood T cells in healthy people across ages. Together with a sample-barcoded 5' primer, a J-beta primer mix was included in a second PCR lasting roughly 6 to 12 cycles. TCRdb used MiXCR to reprocess the 5' RACE reads, holding one entry per CDR3 protein. This table has about 1,600,000 distinct CDR3 sequences, 35% to 45% appearing once. The specimen sequenced was blood. These TCRs come from a woman in her late teens or twenties in good health.

V gene TRBV9 combines with J gene TRBJ2-1, with D possibly TRBD2 on 5 matching bases. This CDR3 is built from 16 residues. The V gene's germline CDR1 is SGDLS and CDR2 YYNGEE. Trimming cost V 0 bases and J 4 bases, with 14 bases left between them. The CDR3 sequence is CASSVGPLGSYNEQFF. The CDR3 region has the DNA TGTGCCAGCAGCGTAGGTCCACTAGGGAGTTACAATGAGCAGTTCTTC.

The V gene is TRBV12-3 or TRBV12-4, the J gene TRBJ2-7; 8 bases line up with TRBD1. This CDR3 has 15 residues. Trimming removed 1 base from V and 2 bases from J; junction bases left unmatched: 4. CDR3 sequence (DNA): TGTGCCAGCAGTTTAGTAGGACAGGGCCCCTACGAGCAGTACTTC. It yields the protein CASSLVGQGPYEQYF.

The chain has TRBV9 and TRBJ2-5; 10 nucleotides agree with TRBD2. Germline V gene sequence: CDR1 SGDLS, CDR2 YYNGEE. The CDR3 is 16 residues long. The trim removed 4 bases at V and 11 bases at J, leaving 17 bases unmatched. DNA for the CDR3: TGTGCCAGCAGCCAAGGGTCAGGACTAGCGGATCAACGGCAGTACTTC. Residues: CASSQGSGLADQRQYF.

As to this clonotype: Relative to the germline gene, one junction end is altered; a read error may explain this. The rearrangement links TRBV12-3 or TRBV12-4 to TRBJ2-5; D tentatively fits TRBD1 or TRBD2 (6 bases each). There are 13 residues in the CDR3. The CDR3: CASSFLRGETRYF. Written as DNA, the CDR3 is TGTGCCAGCAGTTTCTTAAGGGGGGAGACCCGGTACTTC.

The rearrangement links TRBV6-1 to TRBJ2-5; TRBD2 matches at 9 bases. Per the germline V gene, CDR1 is MNHNS and CDR2 is SASEGT. The CDR3 has 16 residues. V lost 4 bases and J lost 11; bases outside the gene matches: 17. CDR3 sequence reads: CASSAYGGGASDEQYF. CDR3 nucleotides: TGTGCCAGCAGTGCTTATGGCGGGGGGGCGAGCGATGAGCAGTACTTC.

This clonotype was seen only a few times. The V gene is TRBV3-1, the J gene TRBJ1-5; D call uncertain. Germline CDR1 and CDR2: LGHDT and YNNKEL (reference sequence). V shed 4 bases and J shed 8 bases, with 12 bases lying between them. The CDR3 extends over 13 amino acids. The CDR3 nucleotides are TGTGCCAGCAGCCTCGGTATGACGGAGCCCCAGCATTTT. Translating gives CASSLGMTEPQHF.

This chain links TRBV9 with TRBJ2-1; 11 bases are a match to TRBD2. CDR1 and CDR2 (germline): SGDLS, YYNGEE. The J segment lost 7 bases and the V segment lost 1 base, leaving 10 bases of the junction unmatched. The CDR3 spans 17 residues. CDR3 in DNA: TGTGCCAGCAGCGTACGTAGCGGGAGGGCCGGAAGTAATGAGCAGTTCTTC. Encoded protein: CASSVRSGRAGSNEQFF.

This clonotype was recorded a few times. This sequence joins TRBV6-6 and TRBJ2-7; 10 bases are shared with TRBD2. The CDR3 sequence is 15 residues long. CDR1 and CDR2 from the germline V gene are MNHNY and SVGAGI (reference sequence). J lost 3 bases, V lost 5 bases, and 7 bases had no gene match. CDR3 nucleotides: TGTGCCAGCAGTCTCGGGACTAGCGTTGGCTACGAGCAGTACTTC. It translates to CASSLGTSVGYEQYF.

The CDR3 DNA reads as TGCAGCGTCTGCCGGGACGGAGCCTACGAGCAGTACTTC. As protein: CSVCRDGAYEQYF. The chain joins TRBV29-1 to TRBJ2-7; D possibly uses TRBD1 or TRBD2 (5 bases each). This CDR3 spans 13 amino acids. Germline-derived CDR1 and CDR2 are SQVTM and ANQGSEA. Trimming pared 6 bases from V and 2 bases from J, leaving 14 bases between.

The chain employs TRBV5-6 and TRBJ1-5; TRBD1 aligns across 9 bases. The CDR3 runs 14 residues. J lost 5 bases, V lost 2 bases, and 2 bases had no gene match. Germline lookup yields CDR1 SGHDT and CDR2 YYEEEE. CDR3: CASSFWDRDQPQHF. The CDR3 DNA reads TGTGCCAGCAGCTTCTGGGACAGGGATCAGCCCCAGCATTTT.

Details on this clonotype: The junction and the germline gene differ at one end; a read error may be behind it. This chain joins TRBV29-1 and TRBJ1-1, with TRBD1 matching over 9 bases. The CDR3 is 12 amino acids. The germline V gene encodes CDR1 SQVTM and CDR2 ANQGSEA. For the CDR3, the DNA is TGCAGCGTTAGGACAGGGGATACTGAAACTTTCTTT. Translating it yields CSVRTGDTETFF.

This sequence joins TRBV5-1 and TRBJ2-5, with D perhaps matching TRBD2 (6 bases). Germline values: CDR1 SGHRS, CDR2 YFSETQ. The germline V and J ends were trimmed by 2 bases and 0 bases, with 11 bases remaining between them. The CDR3 length is 15 residues. The CDR3 region has the DNA TGCGCCAGCAGCTTTAACGAGCGGGACCAAGAGACCCAGTACTTC. Residues: CASSFNERDQETQYF.

This clonotype was observed a single time. Just one base apart from a much larger clone, this may be a read error. The V gene is TRBV25-1, the J gene TRBJ2-5; D unresolved. V lost 4 bases and J lost 13, with 19 bases in between. The CDR3 has 13 residues. CDR1 MGHDK and CDR2 SYGVNS come from the germline V gene. The CDR3: CASSALDEDERYF. In DNA form, the CDR3 reads TGTGCCAGCAGTGCCCTGGACGAAGACGAGCGGTACTTC.

The V call is TRBV27, the J call TRBJ2-2; the match to TRBD1 covers 10 bases. V gave up 10 bases and J gave up 4 bases; unmatched junction bases: 6. Germline V gives CDR1 MNHEY, CDR2 SMNVEV (reference sequence). This CDR3 spans 14 amino acids. CDR3 amino acids: CAIPGQGSTGELFF. The CDR3, as DNA: TGTGCCATCCCGGGACAGGGGAGCACCGGGGAGCTGTTTTTT.